This record concerns one T cell receptor beta chain sequence. Its target is unknown. The sample comes from a study of cytomegalovirus exposure and HLA in healthy donors. Overall study: It was reported in a later analysis that the same platform had been used for the 120 validation repertoires as for the 550 to 750 first-cohort repertoires. Study outcomes and limitations: Reported performance of the classifier showed diagnosis of cytomegalovirus status with high specificity and sensitivity. Researchers catalogued approximately 160 TCR beta chains as cytomegalovirus-associated.

Looked up from germline, CDR1 is SGHNT and CDR2 is YENEEA. The CDR3 loop spans 15 amino acids. Trimming removed 4 bases from V and 8 bases from J; junction bases left unmatched: 8. Assay used: immunoSEQ multiplex PCR; TCRdb lists only in-frame clones, some missing. The sample shows approximately 150,000 clones, approximately 86% of them seen only once. These donors were members of the roughly 120-subject validation cohort, a group separate from the roughly 700-subject first cohort. V usage is TRBV11-3 and J usage is TRBJ2-1; 10 bases align to TRBD2. This sequence was found in a man between 18 and 29 years old in good health and CMV-seropositive. The sample was PBMCs. For the CDR3, the DNA is TGTGCCAGCAGCTCGCTAGCGGGAGTAGGGGATGAGCAGTTCTTC. Amino acid sequence: CASSSLAGVGDEQFF.